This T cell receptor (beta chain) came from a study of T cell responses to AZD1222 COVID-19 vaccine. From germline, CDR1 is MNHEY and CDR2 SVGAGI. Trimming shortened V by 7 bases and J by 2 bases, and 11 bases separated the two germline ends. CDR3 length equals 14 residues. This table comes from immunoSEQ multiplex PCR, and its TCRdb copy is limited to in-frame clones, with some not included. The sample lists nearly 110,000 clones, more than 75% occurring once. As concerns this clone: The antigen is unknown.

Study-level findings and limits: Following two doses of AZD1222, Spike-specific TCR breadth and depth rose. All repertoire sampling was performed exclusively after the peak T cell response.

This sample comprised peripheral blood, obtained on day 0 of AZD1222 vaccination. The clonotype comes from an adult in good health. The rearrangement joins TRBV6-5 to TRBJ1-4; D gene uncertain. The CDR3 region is CASTSRQTNEKLFF. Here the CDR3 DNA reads TGTGCCAGCACCTCTCGCCAGACTAATGAAAAACTGTTTTTT.